These T cell receptor beta chains were read from a single sample in a study of response to subunit inactivated influenza vaccine. TCRdb ran MiXCR on the RT-PCR reads and lists one entry per CDR3 protein. The sample has 530,000 or so distinct CDR3 sequences, 12% seen once. Here the sequenced sample was PBMCs from blood, taken on the day of vaccination. These receptors came from a man between 50 and 59 years old who received an inactivated influenza vaccine. Both conserved end residues are part of each CDR3. D genes are given only for firm matches. Size is omitted from some rows. Given values are once, few, many or a class for expanded clones.

j_call d_call v_call clone_size cdr3_nt cdr3_aa
TRBJ2-7 . TRBV6-2/TRBV6-3 many TGCGCCAGCAGCGATACCTACGAGCAGTACTTC CASSDTYEQYF
TRBJ2-7 . TRBV15 few TGTGCCACCAGCAGCAGAAGGGAACTAGCCGACGAGCAGTACTTC CATSSRRELADEQYF
TRBJ2-2 TRBD1 TRBV4-1 . TGCGCCAGCAGCCGATATTTCGGGACAGGGGGCAACACCGGGGAGCTGTTTTTT CASSRYFGTGGNTGELFF
TRBJ2-3 . TRBV4-3 few TGCGCCAGCAGCCAAGACACAGACACAGATACGCAGTATTTT CASSQDTDTDTQYF
TRBJ2-7 TRBD1 TRBV7-8 few TGTGCCAGCAGCTTAGTTCCGACAGGGGATGGGTACTTC CASSLVPTGDGYF
TRBJ1-2 . TRBV6-2/TRBV6-3 . TGTGCCAGCAGGCGGGACGGAGCTAACTATGGCTACACCTTC CASRRDGANYGYTF
TRBJ2-2 . TRBV11-1 many TGTGCCAGCAGCTTAGTGCAGGGGCCACACACCGGGGAGCTGTTTTTT CASSLVQGPHTGELFF
TRBJ2-3 . TRBV4-1 . TGCGCCAGCAGCCAAGTGAACTACGTTACAGATACGCAGTATTTT CASSQVNYVTDTQYF
TRBJ2-3 . TRBV7-3 few TGTGCCAGCAGCTTAACCGGGACCAGCACAGATACGCAGTATTTT CASSLTGTSTDTQYF
TRBJ2-7 . TRBV20-1 . TGCAGTGCTAGAGATGGTTCGGGGAAGCCCTACGAGCAGTACTTC CSARDGSGKPYEQYF
TRBJ1-2 . TRBV12-3/TRBV12-4 few TGTGCCAGCAGTTTAGAGGGGATGGTCGATGGCTACACCTTC CASSLEGMVDGYTF
TRBJ1-6 . TRBV11-1 few TGTGCCAGCAGCTTAGTTCAACTGAGAAACAGCTCCTATAATTCACCCCTCCACTTT CASSLVQLRNSSYNSPLHF
TRBJ2-3 . TRBV21-1 many TGTGCCAGCAGCAAAGCTTGTCCTAGCGGGGGGCCCTTCGCAGGAAATACGCAGTATTTT CASSKACPSGGPFAGNTQYF
TRBJ2-2 TRBD2 TRBV6-2/TRBV6-3 . TGTGCCAGCAGTTACGAATTCGGGACTAATACCGGGGAGCTGTTTTTT CASSYEFGTNTGELFF
TRBJ2-1 TRBD2 TRBV4-3 few TGCGCCAGCAGCCAAAGTGGACTAGCGGGGCAAAATAATGAGCAGTTCTTC CASSQSGLAGQNNEQFF